This T cell receptor beta chain was obtained from a study of regulatory T cells in long-lasting Graves disease. This clonotype was detected only a few times. The time point: newly diagnosed GD, antithyroid drugs for less than 3 months. RNA isolated from PBMCs was used to make the TCR library. Graves' disease diagnoses used American Thyroid Association guidelines. Through Arm-PCR of CDR3 regions and iRepertoire HTBI primers, TCR beta libraries were built. In the source study's methods: Across samples, about 56 TRBV and 13 to 15 TRBJ segments were found. TCRdb re-analysed the multiplex PCR reads in MiXCR, keeping a single row per CDR3 protein. The V and J calls here are based on TCRdb, not the publication. The sample holds under 700,000 distinct CDR3 sequences, approximately 16% seen once. With 9 bases removed from V and 0 bases from J, the gap between germline ends came to 17 bases. CDR1 is LNHDA and CDR2 is SQIVND in the germline V gene (reference sequence). The CDR3 has 15 residues.

These same data were also listed under a study on T cells in Graves' hyperthyroidism and ophthalmopathy. Per that study: Newly diagnosed hyperthyroidism, duration under 2 months, in patients aged 18 to 65. Clinicians diagnosed patients from clinical symptoms, serum thyroxine and TRAb, thyroid ultrasound and orbital computed tomography.

The source was peripheral blood mononuclear cells (PBMCs), collected at new diagnosis, from a patient treated with antithyroid drugs. This sequence originates from a woman aged 35-65 years with Graves disease. V usage is TRBV19 and J usage is TRBJ1-1, with a possible D match to TRBD1 (6 bases). The CDR3 loop reads CASIYRDLMNTEAFF. Here the CDR3 DNA reads TGTGCCAGCATCTACAGGGACCTCATGAACACTGAAGCTTTCTTT.